This T cell receptor (beta chain) was observed in a study of blood T cell repertoires in COVID-19. Data came from immunoSEQ multiplex PCR; TCRdb stores just in-frame clones and leaves some out. This sample has hundreds of thousands of clones, with less than 90% found just once. The CDR3 is 15 amino acids. Germline V gene lookup returns CDR1 KGHSH and CDR2 LQKENI. V trimming: 6 bases; J trimming: 6 bases; junction bases outside the gene matches: 10. Sequences were obtained from PBMCs or T cells enriched from blood (not recorded which). The receptor's source is a woman aged 30 to 39 who had recovered from COVID-19. The chain uses TRBV18 and TRBJ1-1, with TRBD1 identical over 10 bases. The CDR3 sequence is CASSQGQGRDAEAFF. In DNA form, the CDR3 reads TGTGCCAGCTCCCAGGGACAGGGGAGGGACGCTGAAGCTTTCTTT. The full variable domain, its missing parts supplied by reference TRBV18 and TRBJ1-1, is NAGVMQNPRHLVRRRGQEARLRCSPMKGHSHVYWYRQLPEEGLKFMVYLQKENIIDESGMPKERFSAEFPKEGPSILRIQQVVRGDSAAYFCASSQGQGRDAEAFFGQGTRLTVV.